The 28 T cell receptor beta chains below come from one sample, sequenced in a study of T cells expressing NK-cell markers. Following a re-call of the 5' RACE reads, TCRdb has one entry per CDR3 protein and lacks DNA. The sample features about 440,000 distinct CDR3 sequences, with 7.3% in its top ten. Sequencing was carried out using blood T cells: a sorted CD56 or NKG2C T cell subset, CD4+ or CD8+ T cells, or bulk PBMC T cells (not recorded which). Receptors were obtained from a woman aged 18 to 75 in good health.

CDR3 protein: CASSFTSGSEQFF. The chain links TRBV28 to TRBJ2-1; TCRdb's D call, TRBD2, is unchecked because there is no DNA. The CDR3 has 13 residues. Germline assignment: CDR1 MDHEN and CDR2 SYDVKM.

The chain links TRBV5-6 to TRBJ2-1; TCRdb's D call, TRBD2, is unchecked because there is no DNA. This CDR3 has 15 amino acids. In germline, CDR1 is SGHDT, CDR2 YYEEEE. CDR3 residues: CASRTGTLKRAEQFF.

J is TRBJ2-1 and V is TRBV7-6; TCRdb gives TRBD2 as the D gene, but with no DNA this cannot be confirmed. Germline CDR1 SGHVS, CDR2 FNYEAQ. This CDR3 contains 15 residues. CDR3: CASSFLASKVNEQFF.

This chain uses TRBV4-3 with TRBJ2-3; TCRdb's D call, TRBD1, is unchecked because there is no DNA. Germline lookup yields CDR1 LGHNA and CDR2 YSLEER. CDR3 length: 16 amino acids. Here the CDR3 reads CASSQDPGSLTDTQYF.

The gene calls are TRBV13 and TRBJ2-2; TCRdb outputs TRBD2, but without DNA this stays unchecked. The CDR3 contains 18 residues. Per the germline V gene, CDR1 is PRHDT and CDR2 is FYEKMQ (reference sequence). This chain's CDR3 is CASSHEDGLAGNTGELFF. Filled out from reference TRBV13 and TRBJ2-2, the complete variable domain reads AAGVIQSPRHLIKEKRETATLKCYPIPRHDTVYWYQQGPGQDPQFLISFYEKMQSDKGSIPDRFSAQQFSDYHSELNMSSLELGDSALYFCASSHEDGLAGNTGELFFGEGSRLTVL.

The chain combines TRBV5-6 with TRBJ2-2; TCRdb names TRBD1, which stays unverified in the absence of DNA. CDR1 is SGHDT, CDR2 YYEEEE, per germline. The CDR3 spans 13 residues. The CDR3 loop reads CASRWTGTGELFF. Complete variable domain (other parts from reference TRBV5-6 and TRBJ2-2): DAGVTQSPTHLIKTRGQQVTLRCSPKSGHDTVSWYQQALGQGPQFIFQYYEEEERQRGNFPDRFSGHQFPNYSSELNVNALLLGDSALYLCASRWTGTGELFFGEGSRLTVL.

The J gene is TRBJ1-2, the V gene TRBV4-2; TCRdb selects TRBD1, and the lack of DNA leaves this call unchecked. The CDR3 loop spans 15 amino acids. Germline loops: CDR1 LGHNA, CDR2 YNFKEQ. This CDR3 reads CASSPDRQVRYGYTF.

The chain is built from TRBV12-3 or TRBV12-4 and TRBJ1-1. The CDR3 is 15 residues long. The CDR3: CPSSFLETLNTEAFF.

This chain uses TRBV21-1 with TRBJ2-1; there is no DNA to check the TCRdb D call of TRBD1. TRBV21-1 is annotated as a pseudogene. This CDR3 spans 15 amino acids. The CDR3 reads CASSKRGLGNNEQFF.

The genes are TRBV20-1 and TRBJ2-7; TCRdb's assignment of TRBD2 cannot be checked, as there is no DNA. The CDR3 sequence is 13 residues long. Germline CDR1 reads DFQATT; CDR2 reads SNEGSKA (reference sequence). CDR3: CSAEREGRHEQYF.

The rearrangement uses TRBV5-6 and TRBJ2-1; the D call from TCRdb, TRBD2, cannot be confirmed without DNA. The CDR3 is 19 residues long. The germline V gene encodes CDR1 SGHDT and CDR2 YYEEEE. This CDR3 reads CASSLRLADPLGAYNEQFF.

The chain combines TRBV7-2 with TRBJ2-2; TCRdb calls TRBD1, which cannot be checked without DNA. CDR3 length: 15 amino acids. CDR1 SGHTA and CDR2 FQGNSA come from the germline V gene. This chain's CDR3 is CASSLAPGMTGELFF.

The chain combines TRBV7-3 with TRBJ2-2; TCRdb names TRBD1, which stays unverified in the absence of DNA. The germline CDR1 and CDR2 sequences are SGHTA and FQGTGA. The CDR3 spans 13 residues. The CDR3 protein is CASSPQGDGELFF.

This chain joins TRBV28 and TRBJ1-5; TCRdb lists TRBD1, though no DNA is available to test this call. CDR1 and CDR2 (germline): MDHEN, SYDVKM. There are 11 residues in the CDR3. The CDR3 region is CASSPGRPQHF.

The rearrangement uses TRBV18 and TRBJ2-5; the D call from TCRdb, TRBD1, cannot be confirmed without DNA. The CDR3 runs 14 residues. Per the germline V gene, CDR1 is KGHSH and CDR2 is LQKENI. The CDR3 reads CASSSLGGTETQYF.

The chain uses TRBV5-4 and TRBJ2-7; TCRdb indicates TRBD2, and absent DNA this call remains unverified. The CDR3 spans 16 residues. Germline values: CDR1 SGHNT, CDR2 YYREEE (reference sequence). The CDR3 sequence is CASSLEVGELSYEQYF.

The V call is TRBV20-1, the J call TRBJ2-3; the D gene TCRdb calls, TRBD2, cannot be checked with no DNA. Germline CDR1 and CDR2: DFQATT and SNEGSKA (reference sequence). CDR3 length: 14 residues. CDR3 region: CSAHSGRTTDTQYF.

The genes are TRBV29-1 and TRBJ1-2. The CDR3 loop spans 16 amino acids. CDR1 SQVTM and CDR2 ANQGSEA come from the germline V gene. Here the CDR3 reads CSVGGSGSPLAYGYTF.

The chain couples TRBV7-7 to TRBJ2-3; with no DNA, the TCRdb D assignment of TRBD1 cannot be verified. The CDR3 has 13 residues. Germline CDR1 and CDR2: SSHAT and FNYEAQ (reference sequence). CDR3 amino acids: CASSSDRGDTQYF.

The chain uses TRBV20-1 and TRBJ1-4; TCRdb selects TRBD1, and the lack of DNA leaves this call unchecked. Looked up from germline, CDR1 is DFQATT and CDR2 is SNEGSKA (reference sequence). CDR3 length equals 14 residues. CDR3 sequence reads: CSARGTGEGEKLFF.

This chain uses TRBV4-2 with TRBJ2-5. Per the germline V gene, CDR1 is LGHNA and CDR2 is YNFKEQ. This CDR3 contains 16 residues. CDR3 in amino acids: CASSQDWESEQETQYF.

CDR3 sequence: CASSSGGPYGYTF. The chain couples TRBV18 to TRBJ1-2. The CDR3 consists of 13 residues. The germline V gene has CDR1 KGHSH and CDR2 LQKENI.

This chain connects TRBV19 to TRBJ1-1; the TRBD1 assignment by TCRdb is unverifiable without DNA. CDR3 length equals 13 residues. The germline V gene encodes CDR1 LNHDA and CDR2 SQIVND (reference sequence). The chain's CDR3 is CASLEGVATEAFF.

This chain joins TRBV7-9 and TRBJ2-1. The CDR3 is made up of 14 amino acids. CDR1 and CDR2 (germline): SEHNR, FQNEAQ (reference sequence). This CDR3 reads CASSLVPQYYEQFF. The full variable domain, rest sourced from reference TRBV7-9 and TRBJ2-1, is DTGVSQNPRHKITKRGQNVTFRCDPISEHNRLYWYRQTLGQGPEFLTYFQNEAQLEKSRLLSDRFSAERPKGSFSTLEIQRTEQGDSAMYLCASSLVPQYYEQFFGPGTRLTVL.

The chain has TRBV5-5 and TRBJ1-1; without DNA, the TCRdb call of TRBD1 cannot be checked. The CDR3 has 14 residues. Germline V gives CDR1 SGHKS, CDR2 YYEKEE (reference sequence). The CDR3 sequence: CASSLRGIETEAFF. The full variable domain, in which reference TRBV5-5 and TRBJ1-1 provide the parts outside the CDR3, is DAGVTQSPTHLIKTRGQQVTLRCSPISGHKSVSWYQQVLGQGPQFIFQYYEKEERGRGNFPDRFSARQFPNYSSELNVNALLLGDSALYLCASSLRGIETEAFFGQGTRLTVV.

The V call is TRBV28, the J call TRBJ2-7; TCRdb's D gene call, TRBD1, goes unchecked for lack of DNA. The CDR3 consists of 15 residues. Looked up from germline, CDR1 is MDHEN and CDR2 is SYDVKM. CDR3 in amino acids: CASVSSGTSSYEQYF.

This chain joins TRBV7-3 and TRBJ1-1. Germline V CDR1 and CDR2: SGHTA, FQGTGA. The length of the CDR3 is 12 residues. The chain's CDR3 is CASSATNTEAFF.

This sequence joins TRBV7-8 and TRBJ2-1; TCRdb's assignment of TRBD2 cannot be checked, as there is no DNA. Germline V gene lookup returns CDR1 SGHVS and CDR2 FQNEAQ. The CDR3 has 15 amino acids. CDR3: CASSYSGSGGNEQFF.